Below, 25 T cell receptor beta chains from the same sample are listed, as sequenced in a study of blood T cell repertoires in COVID-19. Assay: immunoSEQ multiplex PCR; the TCRdb copy retains only in-frame clones and omits some. The sample has some 270,000 clones; about 89% are singletons. The sample comprised PBMCs or T cells enriched from blood (not recorded which). These receptor sequences come from a woman in her thirties or forties who had recovered from COVID-19.

This chain joins TRBV5-1 and TRBJ1-4; 11 nucleotides match TRBD1. CDR1 is SGHRS, CDR2 YFSETQ, per germline. CDR3 size: 15 residues. V shed 4 bases and J 7 bases; nucleotides not matched to a gene: 6. The CDR3 nucleotides read TGCGCCAGCAGCCTCCCCGGGACAGGGGGTGAAAAACTGTTTTTT. Its protein is CASSLPGTGGEKLFF.

V is TRBV19 and J is TRBJ1-5, with D maybe TRBD1 (6 bases). Germline V CDR1 and CDR2: LNHDA, SQIVND (reference sequence). CDR3 length: 14 amino acids. Trimming stripped 0 bases from V and 6 bases from J, with 9 bases between. CDR3 sequence reads: CASSIETGRQPQHF. In DNA, the CDR3 is TGTGCCAGTAGTATAGAGACAGGCCGTCAGCCCCAGCATTTT.

This sequence joins TRBV7-8 and TRBJ1-2; D gene uncertain. Per germline, CDR1 SGHVS and CDR2 FQNEAQ. V dropped 5 bases and J dropped 4 bases, with 14 bases sitting between them. There are 14 residues in the CDR3. The CDR3 spells CASSPHGLSYGYTF. The CDR3, as DNA: TGTGCCAGCAGCCCCCATGGCCTTTCCTATGGCTACACCTTC.

This clone was counted once. This sequence joins TRBV21-1 and TRBJ1-2; the table's D call of TRBD1 was not tested on the DNA. TRBV21-1 has pseudogene status. The CDR3 is made up of 15 amino acids. The CDR3: CASSKGGTFSYGYTF. CDR3 DNA: TGTGCCAGCAGCAAAGGAGGGACATTTTCCTATGGCTACACCTTC.

This clone was picked up one time. The sample has other DNA sequences that encode this CDR3 too. CDR3 sequence: CASSIRGDQPQHF. The CDR3 nucleotides read TGTGCCAGTAGTATTCGGGGAGACCAGCCCCAGCATTTT. The chain combines TRBV19 with TRBJ1-5; D unresolved. Germline V lookup: CDR1 LNHDA, CDR2 SQIVND (reference sequence). V was clipped by 3 bases and J by 7 bases, with 10 bases between them. The CDR3 runs to 13 residues.

CDR3 in amino acids: CASSQVRTGGANYGYTF. CDR3 DNA: TGTGCCAGCAGCCAAGTTAGGACAGGGGGCGCTAACTATGGCTACACCTTC. The chain is built from TRBV3-1 (or the pseudogene TRBV3-2) and TRBJ1-2; 11 bases fit TRBD1. From germline, CDR1 is LGHDT and CDR2 YNNKEL (reference sequence). V was clipped by 1 base and J by 0 bases; unmatched bases: 4. The length of the CDR3 is 17 residues.

The rearrangement uses TRBV10-3 and TRBJ1-1; D is ambiguous. This CDR3 has 16 amino acids. Germline CDR1 reads ENHRY; CDR2 reads SYGVKD. V lost 6 bases, J lost 1 base, and 18 bases lay in between. The CDR3 DNA reads TGTGCCATCAGCCTAGCGTTTGAGACTTCGAACACTGAAGCTTTCTTT. Translated, it gives CAISLAFETSNTEAFF.

This sequence joins TRBV14 and TRBJ1-6; TRBD1 matches at 9 bases. Trimming took 3 bases from V and 8 from J; bases not matched to a gene: 5. This CDR3 has 15 residues. CDR1 is SGHDN, CDR2 FVKESK, per germline. CDR3 in DNA: TGTGCCAGCAGCCAGGGACAGGGTTTCTATTCACCCCTCCACTTT. This encodes CASSQGQGFYSPLHF.

This chain joins TRBV3-1 (or the pseudogene TRBV3-2) and TRBJ1-4, with a possible D match to TRBD1 (6 bases). The CDR3 is made up of 16 amino acids. CDR1 LGHDT and CDR2 YNNKEL come from the germline V gene (reference sequence). With 1 base removed from V and 0 bases from J, the gap between germline ends came to 9 bases. In nucleotides, the CDR3 is TGTGCCAGCAGCCAAGTGCAGGGGACAACTAATGAAAAACTGTTTTTT. The encoded protein is CASSQVQGTTNEKLFF.

The chain couples TRBV15 to TRBJ1-2; D is perhaps TRBD1 (5 bases). The ends were cut back, 0 bases at V and 8 bases at J, with 13 bases in the middle. Germline V CDR1 and CDR2: LNHNV, YYDKDF (reference sequence). This CDR3 contains 14 residues. The CDR3 is CATSRDWRGDGYTF. In nucleotides, the CDR3 is TGTGCCACCAGCAGAGATTGGAGGGGCGACGGCTACACCTTC.

The J gene is TRBJ2-3, the V gene TRBV29-1; 7 bases map to TRBD1. The germline gives CDR1 SQVTM, CDR2 ANQGSEA. Trimming removed 8 bases from V and 5 bases from J; junction bases left unmatched: 7. CDR3 length: 12 amino acids. In DNA form, the CDR3 reads TGCAGCTCGGGTAACAGGGGAGATACGCAGTATTTT. This encodes CSSGNRGDTQYF.

The chain couples TRBV18 to TRBJ1-5; TRBD1 might be the D (5 bases). Looked up from germline, CDR1 is KGHSH and CDR2 is LQKENI. The CDR3 spans 14 residues. V was trimmed by 0 bases and J by 9 bases, leaving 12 bases between them. The CDR3 here is CASSPPTVPMPQHF. DNA of the CDR3: TGTGCCAGCTCACCACCGACAGTGCCTATGCCCCAGCATTTT.

V gene TRBV9 combines with J gene TRBJ2-3; tentatively, D is TRBD1 (7 bases). The length of the CDR3 is 17 residues. The germline CDR1 and CDR2 sequences are SGDLS and YYNGEE. Trimming cost V 0 bases and J 7 bases, with 21 bases left between them. CDR3 sequence reads: CASSVGDRAFAGNTQYF. DNA for the CDR3: TGTGCCAGCAGCGTAGGTGACAGGGCTTTTGCGGGAAATACGCAGTATTTT.

CDR3 nucleotides: TGCGCCAGCAGCCCCTTAAGCAGCCTTGAGGCCGAGCAGTACTTC. The encoded protein is CASSPLSSLEAEQYF. The chain couples TRBV5-1 to TRBJ2-7; D not certain. The germline V and J ends were trimmed by 4 bases and 6 bases, with 20 bases remaining between them. This CDR3 is 15 amino acids long. Germline CDR1 SGHRS, CDR2 YFSETQ. The variable domain in full, with the rest retrieved from reference TRBV5-1 and TRBJ2-7, is KAGVTQTPRYLIKTRGQQVTLSCSPISGHRSVSWYQQTPGQGLQFLFEYFSETQRNKGNFPGRFSGRQFSNSRSEMNVSTLELGDSALYLCASSPLSSLEAEQYFGPGTRLTVT.

There are a few counts of this clone. The CDR3 spells CASSSSGYGYTF. CDR3 nucleotide sequence: TGTGCCAGCAGCTCTTCAGGCTATGGCTACACCTTC. The V gene is TRBV7-9, the J gene TRBJ1-2; D not resolved. CDR3 length: 12 amino acids. The germline V gene has CDR1 SEHNR and CDR2 FQNEAQ (reference sequence). V lost 4 bases and J 4 bases, leaving 7 bases between the germline ends.

This rearrangement joins TRBV5-1 to TRBJ2-1; TRBD2 matches at 9 bases. Germline V gives CDR1 SGHRS, CDR2 YFSETQ. V lost 7 bases and J lost 8; bases outside the gene matches: 7. CDR3 length: 13 amino acids. The CDR3 coding sequence is TGCGCCAGCTGGCGGGGGGGCCCGGATGAGCAGTTCTTC. Amino acid sequence: CASWRGGPDEQFF.

The rearrangement uses TRBV19 and TRBJ1-2; D perhaps matches TRBD1 (6 bases). This CDR3 comprises 12 residues. The germline gives CDR1 LNHDA, CDR2 SQIVND (reference sequence). Trimming shortened V by 10 bases and J by 5 bases, and 14 bases separated the two germline ends. DNA for the CDR3: TGTGCCACCCAGGGGCCAGGATATGGCTACACCTTC. Translated, it gives CATQGPGYGYTF.

The chain employs TRBV29-1 and TRBJ2-1; D is possibly TRBD2 (5 bases). Trimming shortened V by 4 bases and J by 2 bases, and 12 bases separated the two germline ends. This CDR3 has 14 amino acids. CDR1 and CDR2 from the germline V gene are SQVTM and ANQGSEA. The DNA for the CDR3 is TGCAGCGTTGGGTCCAGCGGAGCCTACAATGAGCAGTTCTTC. This sequence encodes CSVGSSGAYNEQFF.

This chain joins TRBV29-1 and TRBJ2-7, with a weak D call TRBD2 (6 bases). V was cut by 4 bases and J by 2 bases, with 15 bases left in between. Germline V gene data show CDR1 as SQVTM and CDR2 as ANQGSEA. The CDR3 has 14 residues. The CDR3 loop reads CSVGDGTSTYEQYF. DNA for the CDR3: TGCAGCGTTGGGGACGGGACTTCTACCTACGAGCAGTACTTC.

The chain employs TRBV5-5 and TRBJ2-6; D is unresolved. V was clipped by 1 base and J by 2 bases, with 7 bases between them. The CDR3 runs to 15 residues. Germline V gene sequence: CDR1 SGHKS, CDR2 YYEKEE (reference sequence). CDR3 residues: CASSLRQAGANVLTF. DNA for the CDR3: TGTGCCAGCAGCTTGCGGCAGGCTGGGGCCAACGTCCTGACTTTC. Based on the CDR3 plus reference TRBV5-5 and TRBJ2-6, the full variable domain is DAGVTQSPTHLIKTRGQQVTLRCSPISGHKSVSWYQQVLGQGPQFIFQYYEKEERGRGNFPDRFSARQFPNYSSELNVNALLLGDSALYLCASSLRQAGANVLTFGAGSRLTVL.

This clone showed up just once. The genes are TRBV19 and TRBJ1-2, with 7 bases identical to TRBD1. Losses at the gene ends were 5 bases for V and 4 bases for J; bases not matched to a gene: 4. The CDR3 is 13 residues long. CDR1 is LNHDA and CDR2 is SQIVND in the germline V gene (reference sequence). The CDR3 nucleotides read TGTGCCAGTAGTCCCGGGACAGCCTATGGCTACACCTTC. This gives the protein CASSPGTAYGYTF.

The V and J genes are TRBV5-1 and TRBJ2-3; the match to TRBD2 covers 10 bases. Germline CDR1 reads SGHRS; CDR2 reads YFSETQ. V shed 4 bases and J 5 bases; nucleotides not matched to a gene: 13. The CDR3 extends over 17 amino acids. DNA of the CDR3: TGCGCCAGCAGCCCCGAGGCTAGCGGGAGTTTAGGAGATACGCAGTATTTT. It translates to CASSPEASGSLGDTQYF.

The CDR3 region has the DNA TGTGCCAGCAGCCGGGGACGGGGGACCTACAATGAGCAGTTCTTC. This translates into CASSRGRGTYNEQFF. The gene calls are TRBV7-9 and TRBJ2-1, with a weak D call TRBD2 (6 bases). Germline CDR1 reads SEHNR; CDR2 reads FQNEAQ (reference sequence). CDR3 length: 15 amino acids. V was clipped by 5 bases and J by 2 bases, with 13 bases between them.

This chain joins TRBV7-8 and TRBJ1-2; D possibly corresponds to TRBD1 (6 bases). V was clipped by 1 base and J by 1 base, with 16 bases between them. This CDR3 has 17 amino acids. In germline, CDR1 is SGHVS, CDR2 FQNEAQ. The CDR3 nucleotides are TGTGCCAGCAGCTTAGGAGGGGGGGAATATTTTAACTATGGCTACACCTTC. Translation: CASSLGGGEYFNYGYTF.

This clone was recorded only once. V gene TRBV5-1 combines with J gene TRBJ1-2, with a possible D match to TRBD1 (6 bases). Between the trimmed V and J ends, which lost 4 bases and 2 bases, there was a span of 12 bases. Germline lookup yields CDR1 SGHRS and CDR2 YFSETQ. This CDR3 spans 14 amino acids. CDR3 residues: CASSIGQKNYGYTF. The DNA of the CDR3 is TGCGCCAGCAGCATAGGACAGAAAAACTATGGCTACACCTTC.